This T cell receptor (beta chain) comes out of a study of CD8 T cells in ankylosing spondylitis. Preparation of TCR beta libraries was done by quantitative 5'-RACE with molecular barcodes. TCRdb re-analysed the 5' RACE reads in MiXCR, keeping a single row per CDR3 protein. The sample yields under 250,000 distinct CDR3 sequences, roughly 32% seen once. Study-wide findings and caveats: Reportedly, disease-linked clones are significantly enriched in ankylosing spondylitis patients' matched synovial fluid.

CDR1 is SGHDT and CDR2 is YYEEEE in the germline V gene. The CDR3 has 14 amino acids. The V end lost 3 bases, the J end lost 5 bases, and 13 bases lay between the germline ends. This clonotype has a handful of counts. Its antigen is not identified. Material: blood, either unsorted or a sorted T cell fraction (not recorded which). The receptor was derived from a male donor with ankylosing spondylitis or in good health (not recorded which). The chain couples TRBV5-6 to TRBJ2-3, with D uncertain. CDR3 amino acids: CASSWSANGDTQYF. DNA for the CDR3: TGTGCCAGCAGCTGGAGCGCTAACGGAGATACGCAGTATTTT.